This T cell receptor beta chain was identified during a study of shared clonotypes between healthy human individuals. Profiled with immunoSEQ multiplex PCR; TCRdb holds only in-frame clones, not every one. Here the sample spans almost 700,000 clones, 90% to 95% being singletons. Study observations and caveats: Since donors were few, the genetic and exposure-history diversity represented was limited. Some naive CD4 clonotypes, roughly 5%, turned up in common across several donors. Clonotypes shared by all four sorted-subset donors had higher generation probabilities than non-shared clonotypes.

Germline lookup yields CDR1 SEHNR and CDR2 FQNEAQ (reference sequence). The CDR3 loop spans 14 amino acids. The V end lost 1 base, the J end lost 6 bases, and 10 bases lay between the germline ends. There are a few counts of this clone. The antigen is undetermined. Naive CD8 cells lacked CD45RO, underwent positive selection for CCR7 and left out terminally differentiated effector memory CD45RA+ cells. This chain uses TRBV7-9 with TRBJ1-5; no reliable D call. The sequence derives from a man aged 25-40 years in good health. Sequences were obtained from naive CD8+ T cells sorted from blood. The CDR3 here is CASSLGGFGQPQHF. In nucleotides, the CDR3 is TGTGCCAGCAGCTTAGGAGGGTTTGGTCAGCCCCAGCATTTT.